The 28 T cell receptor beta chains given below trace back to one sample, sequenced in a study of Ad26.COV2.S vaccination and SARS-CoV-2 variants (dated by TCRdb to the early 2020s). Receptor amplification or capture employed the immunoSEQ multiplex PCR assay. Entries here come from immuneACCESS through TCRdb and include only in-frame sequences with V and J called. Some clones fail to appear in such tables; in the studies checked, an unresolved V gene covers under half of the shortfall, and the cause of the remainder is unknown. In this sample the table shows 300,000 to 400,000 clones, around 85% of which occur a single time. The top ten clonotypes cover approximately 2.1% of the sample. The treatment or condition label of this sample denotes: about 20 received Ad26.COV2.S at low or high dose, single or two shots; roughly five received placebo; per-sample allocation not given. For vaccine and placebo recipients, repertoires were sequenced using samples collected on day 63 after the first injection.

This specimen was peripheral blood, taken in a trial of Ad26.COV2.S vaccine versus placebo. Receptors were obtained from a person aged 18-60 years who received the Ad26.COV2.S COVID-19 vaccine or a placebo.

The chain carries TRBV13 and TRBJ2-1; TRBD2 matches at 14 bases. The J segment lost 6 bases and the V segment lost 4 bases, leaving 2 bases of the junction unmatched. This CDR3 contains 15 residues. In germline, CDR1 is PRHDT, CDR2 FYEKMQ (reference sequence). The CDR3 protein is CASSWTSGGLNEQFF. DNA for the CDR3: TGTGCCAGCAGCTGGACTAGCGGGGGGCTCAATGAGCAGTTCTTC.

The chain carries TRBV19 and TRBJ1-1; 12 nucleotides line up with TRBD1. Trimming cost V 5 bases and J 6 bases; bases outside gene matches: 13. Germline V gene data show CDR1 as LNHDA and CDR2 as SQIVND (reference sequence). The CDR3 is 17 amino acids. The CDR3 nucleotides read TGTGCCAGTAGTGATACCGGGACAGGGGGCGAGGGAGCTGAAGCTTTCTTT. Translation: CASSDTGTGGEGAEAFF.

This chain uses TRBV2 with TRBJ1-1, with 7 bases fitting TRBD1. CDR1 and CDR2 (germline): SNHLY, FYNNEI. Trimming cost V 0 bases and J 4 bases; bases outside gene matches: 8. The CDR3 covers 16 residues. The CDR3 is CASSEASLAGGTEAFF. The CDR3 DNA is TGTGCCAGCAGTGAAGCATCCTTGGCAGGGGGCACTGAAGCTTTCTTT.

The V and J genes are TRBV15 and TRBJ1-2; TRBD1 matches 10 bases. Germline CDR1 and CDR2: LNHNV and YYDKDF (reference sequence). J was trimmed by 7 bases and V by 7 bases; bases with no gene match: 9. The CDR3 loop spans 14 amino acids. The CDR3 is CATNPTGTGAGYTF. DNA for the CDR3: TGTGCCACCAACCCGACCGGGACAGGGGCTGGCTACACCTTC.

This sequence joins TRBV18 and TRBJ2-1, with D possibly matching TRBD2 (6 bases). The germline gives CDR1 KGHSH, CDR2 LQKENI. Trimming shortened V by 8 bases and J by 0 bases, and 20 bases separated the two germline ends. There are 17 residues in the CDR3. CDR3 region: CASPRGGVDLSYNEQFF. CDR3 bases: TGTGCCAGCCCCCGTGGCGGGGTCGACCTCTCCTACAATGAGCAGTTCTTC.

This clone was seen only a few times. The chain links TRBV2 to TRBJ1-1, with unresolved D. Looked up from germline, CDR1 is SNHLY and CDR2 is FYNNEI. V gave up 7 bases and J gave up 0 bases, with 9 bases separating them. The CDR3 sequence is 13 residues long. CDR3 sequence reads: CASILGMNTEAFF. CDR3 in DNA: TGTGCCAGCATATTAGGTATGAACACTGAAGCTTTCTTT.

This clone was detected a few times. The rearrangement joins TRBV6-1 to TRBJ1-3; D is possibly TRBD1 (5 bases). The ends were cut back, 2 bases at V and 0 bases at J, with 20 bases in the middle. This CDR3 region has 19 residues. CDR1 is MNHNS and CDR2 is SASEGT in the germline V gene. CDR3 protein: CASSELYGGVDPSGNTIYF. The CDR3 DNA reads TGTGCCAGCAGTGAACTGTATGGAGGGGTCGATCCCTCTGGAAACACCATATATTTT.

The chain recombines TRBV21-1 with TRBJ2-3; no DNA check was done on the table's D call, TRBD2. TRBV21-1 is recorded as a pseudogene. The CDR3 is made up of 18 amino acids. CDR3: CASSKHFKGRGSTDTQYF. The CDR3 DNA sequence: TGTGCCAGCAGCAAACATTTTAAGGGTCGGGGTAGCACAGATACGCAGTATTTT.

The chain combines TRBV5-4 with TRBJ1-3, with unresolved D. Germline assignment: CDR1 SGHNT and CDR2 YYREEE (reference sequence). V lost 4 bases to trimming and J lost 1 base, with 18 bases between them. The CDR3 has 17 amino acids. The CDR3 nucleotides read TGTGCCAGCAGCCCTATGGGAGGGAGTCGGTCTGGAAACACCATATATTTT. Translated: CASSPMGGSRSGNTIYF.

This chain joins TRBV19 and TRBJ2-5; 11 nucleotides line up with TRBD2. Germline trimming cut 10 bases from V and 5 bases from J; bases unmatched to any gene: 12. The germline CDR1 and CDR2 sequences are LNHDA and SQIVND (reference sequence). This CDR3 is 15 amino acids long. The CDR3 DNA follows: TGTGCCACTCAAATAGCGGGGGGGCCTGAGGAGACCCAGTACTTC. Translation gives CATQIAGGPEETQYF.

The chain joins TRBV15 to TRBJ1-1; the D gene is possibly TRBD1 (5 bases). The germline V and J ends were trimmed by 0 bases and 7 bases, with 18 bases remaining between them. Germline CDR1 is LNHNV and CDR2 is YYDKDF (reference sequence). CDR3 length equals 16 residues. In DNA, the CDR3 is TGTGCCACCAGCAGAGAAGGTTGGGGACGGAGGCTTGAAGCTTTCTTT. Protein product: CATSREGWGRRLEAFF.

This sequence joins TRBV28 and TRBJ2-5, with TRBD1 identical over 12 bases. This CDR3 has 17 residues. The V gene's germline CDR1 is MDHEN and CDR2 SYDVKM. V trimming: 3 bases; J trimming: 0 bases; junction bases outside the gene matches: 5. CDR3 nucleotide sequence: TGTGCCAGCAGTTTGGGGACAGGGGGCCTGTACCAAGAGACCCAGTACTTC. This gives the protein CASSLGTGGLYQETQYF. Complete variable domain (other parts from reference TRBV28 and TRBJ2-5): DVKVTQSSRYLVKRTGEKVFLECVQDMDHENMFWYRQDPGLGLRLIYFSYDVKMKEKGDIPEGYSVSREKKERFSLILESASTNQTSMYLCASSLGTGGLYQETQYFGPGTRLLVL.

Here the CDR3 DNA reads TGTGCCAGCAGTGAATATGGGGCCACCGGGGAGCTGTTTTTT. As protein: CASSEYGATGELFF. V is TRBV25-1 and J is TRBJ2-2; TRBD1 is a possible D gene (5 bases). Germline values: CDR1 MGHDK, CDR2 SYGVNS. Trimming removed 0 bases from V and 4 bases from J, with 6 bases in between. The CDR3 totals 14 residues.

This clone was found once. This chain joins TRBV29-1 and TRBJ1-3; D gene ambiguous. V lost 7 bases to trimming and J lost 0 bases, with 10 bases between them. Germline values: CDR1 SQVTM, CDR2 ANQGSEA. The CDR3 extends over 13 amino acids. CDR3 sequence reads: CSARSSSGNTIYF. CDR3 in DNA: TGCAGCGCGAGGTCGAGCTCTGGAAACACCATATATTTT.

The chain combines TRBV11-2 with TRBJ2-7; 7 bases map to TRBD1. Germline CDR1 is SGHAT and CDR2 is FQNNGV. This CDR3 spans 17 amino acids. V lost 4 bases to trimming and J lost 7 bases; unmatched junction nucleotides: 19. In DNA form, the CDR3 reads TGTGCCAGCAGCTCCGGGACAGAATCCCTCTTAGTGGGGGAGCAGTACTTC. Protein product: CASSSGTESLLVGEQYF.

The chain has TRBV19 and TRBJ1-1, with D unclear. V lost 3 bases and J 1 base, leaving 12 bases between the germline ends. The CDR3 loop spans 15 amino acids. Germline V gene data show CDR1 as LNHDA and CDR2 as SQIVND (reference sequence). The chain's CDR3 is CASSIGVGSNTEAFF. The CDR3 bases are TGTGCCAGTAGTATCGGCGTAGGGTCGAACACTGAAGCTTTCTTT.

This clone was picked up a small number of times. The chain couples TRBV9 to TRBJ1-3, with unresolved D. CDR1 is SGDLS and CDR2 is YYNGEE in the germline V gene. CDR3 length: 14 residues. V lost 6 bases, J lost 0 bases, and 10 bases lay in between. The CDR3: CASKPGSSGNTIYF. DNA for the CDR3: TGTGCCAGCAAACCTGGGAGCTCTGGAAACACCATATATTTT.

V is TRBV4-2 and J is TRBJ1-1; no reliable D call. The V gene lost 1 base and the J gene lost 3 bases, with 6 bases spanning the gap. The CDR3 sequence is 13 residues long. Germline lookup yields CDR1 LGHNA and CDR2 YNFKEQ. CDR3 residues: CASSQVEHTEAFF. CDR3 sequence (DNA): TGTGCCAGCAGCCAAGTCGAGCACACTGAAGCTTTCTTT.

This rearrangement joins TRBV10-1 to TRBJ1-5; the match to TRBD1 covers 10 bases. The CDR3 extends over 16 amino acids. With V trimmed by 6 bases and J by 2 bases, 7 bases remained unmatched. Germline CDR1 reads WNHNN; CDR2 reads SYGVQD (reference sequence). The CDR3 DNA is TGCGCCAGCAGCTCCGACAGGGGGCTTTGCAATCAGCCCCAGCATTTT. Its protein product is CASSSDRGLCNQPQHF.

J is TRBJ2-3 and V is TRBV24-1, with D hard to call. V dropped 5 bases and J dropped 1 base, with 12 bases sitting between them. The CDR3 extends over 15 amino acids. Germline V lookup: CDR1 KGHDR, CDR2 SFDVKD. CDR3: CATSGTNRGTDTQYF. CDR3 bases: TGTGCCACCAGTGGAACAAACCGTGGCACAGATACGCAGTATTTT.

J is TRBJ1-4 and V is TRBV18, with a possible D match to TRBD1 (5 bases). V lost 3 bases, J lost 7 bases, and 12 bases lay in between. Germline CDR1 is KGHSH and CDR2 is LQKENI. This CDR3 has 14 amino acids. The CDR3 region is CASSPRDGGEKLFF. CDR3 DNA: TGTGCCAGCTCACCCCGGGACGGGGGTGAAAAACTGTTTTTT.

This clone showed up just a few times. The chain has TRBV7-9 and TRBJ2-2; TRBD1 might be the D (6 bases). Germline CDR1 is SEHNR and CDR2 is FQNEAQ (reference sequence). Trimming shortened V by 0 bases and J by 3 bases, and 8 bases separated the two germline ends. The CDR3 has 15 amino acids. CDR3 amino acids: CASSLADSYTGELFF. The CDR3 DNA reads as TGTGCCAGCAGCTTAGCGGACAGCTACACCGGGGAGCTGTTTTTT.

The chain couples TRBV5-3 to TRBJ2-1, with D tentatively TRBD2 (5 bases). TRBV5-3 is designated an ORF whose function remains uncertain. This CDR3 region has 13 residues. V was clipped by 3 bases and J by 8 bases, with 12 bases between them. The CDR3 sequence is CARSSTKGDEQFF. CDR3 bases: TGTGCCAGAAGCTCAACGAAGGGAGATGAGCAGTTCTTC.

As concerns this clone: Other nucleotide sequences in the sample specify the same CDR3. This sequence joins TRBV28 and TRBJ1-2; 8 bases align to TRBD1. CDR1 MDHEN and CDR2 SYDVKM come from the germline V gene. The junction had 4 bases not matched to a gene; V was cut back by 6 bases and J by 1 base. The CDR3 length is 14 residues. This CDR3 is CASSSTGVNYGYTF. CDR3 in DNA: TGTGCCAGCAGCTCGACAGGGGTTAACTATGGCTACACCTTC.

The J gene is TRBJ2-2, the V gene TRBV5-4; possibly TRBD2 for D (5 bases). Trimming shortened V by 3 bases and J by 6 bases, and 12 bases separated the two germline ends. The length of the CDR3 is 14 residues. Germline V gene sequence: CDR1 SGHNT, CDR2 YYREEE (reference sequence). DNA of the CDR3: TGTGCCAGCAGCTCAAAACTAGGTCCCGGGGAGCTGTTTTTT. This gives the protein CASSSKLGPGELFF.

The CDR3 loop is CASSSWDRGYQPQHF. CDR3 in DNA: TGTGCCAGCAGTTCCTGGGACAGGGGTTATCAGCCCCAGCATTTT. The V call is TRBV6-2 or TRBV6-3, the J call TRBJ1-5, with 10 nucleotides matching TRBD1. Germline V gene lookup returns CDR1 MNHEY and CDR2 SVGEGT. With 4 bases clipped from V and 5 bases from J, the junction kept 5 bases outside the gene matches. The CDR3 consists of 15 residues.

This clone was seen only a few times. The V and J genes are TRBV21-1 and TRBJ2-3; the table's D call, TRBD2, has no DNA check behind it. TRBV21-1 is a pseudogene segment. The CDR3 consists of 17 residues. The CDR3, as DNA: TGTGCCAGCAGCAAACGGCAGACTAGCGGGGAGTCAGATACGCAGTATTTT. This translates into CASSKRQTSGESDTQYF.

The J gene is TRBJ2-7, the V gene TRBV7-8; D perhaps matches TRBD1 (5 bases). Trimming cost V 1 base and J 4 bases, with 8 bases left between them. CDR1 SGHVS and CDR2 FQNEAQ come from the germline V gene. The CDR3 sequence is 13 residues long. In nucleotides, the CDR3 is TGTGCCAGCAGCTTAGGACAGTTGTACGAGCAGTACTTC. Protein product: CASSLGQLYEQYF.